A single sample gave rise to the 26 T cell receptor beta chains below, sequenced in a study of shared clonotypes between healthy human individuals. Profiled with immunoSEQ multiplex PCR; TCRdb holds only in-frame clones, not every one. The sample has about 730,000 clones, over 60% seen once. What was sequenced was memory CD4+ T cells sorted from blood. Noted subset: CD45RA-negative fraction. The receptors stem from a woman under 40 in good health.

This clone has only a few counts. The rearrangement links TRBV6-5 to TRBJ2-1; TRBD1 agrees at 9 bases. Germline lookup yields CDR1 MNHEY and CDR2 SVGAGI. This CDR3 region has 13 residues. V was clipped by 6 bases and J by 6 bases; unmatched bases: 3. The CDR3 sequence is CASRPQGANEQFF. The CDR3, as DNA: TGTGCCAGCAGGCCACAGGGGGCCAATGAGCAGTTCTTC.

The V gene is TRBV28, the J gene TRBJ1-2; D is uncertain. The V end lost 8 bases, the J end lost 8 bases, and 18 bases lay between the germline ends. This CDR3 has 13 residues. Germline CDR1 MDHEN, CDR2 SYDVKM. CDR3 residues: CASEPGDPWGYTF. The CDR3 bases are TGTGCCAGCGAACCGGGCGACCCCTGGGGCTACACCTTC.

The chain joins TRBV5-6 to TRBJ2-1; 10 bases match TRBD2. Per the germline V gene, CDR1 is SGHDT and CDR2 is YYEEEE. V lost 4 bases and J lost 8; bases outside the gene matches: 12. CDR3 length equals 16 residues. The CDR3, as DNA: TGTGCCAGCAGCACCATTCTAGCGGGAGTGTCGTATGAGCAGTTCTTC. It translates to CASSTILAGVSYEQFF.

V gene TRBV25-1 combines with J gene TRBJ1-3; D gene ambiguous. In germline, CDR1 is MGHDK, CDR2 SYGVNS. Trimming pared 3 bases from V and 2 bases from J, leaving 8 bases between. This CDR3 is 14 amino acids long. The CDR3: CASSDMATGNTIYF. The CDR3 bases are TGTGCCAGCAGTGATATGGCGACTGGAAACACCATATATTTT.

The chain couples TRBV5-1 to TRBJ2-3; D is unresolved. This CDR3 has 12 amino acids. V was clipped by 4 bases and J by 6 bases, with 9 bases between them. From germline, CDR1 is SGHRS and CDR2 YFSETQ. CDR3 sequence (DNA): TGCGCCAGCAGCCCCCGGCTGGATACGCAGTATTTT. Translated: CASSPRLDTQYF.

The chain joins TRBV6-1 to TRBJ2-7; TRBD1 aligns across 9 bases. The ends lost 5 bases at V and 3 bases at J; junction bases unmatched: 8. The CDR3 loop spans 15 amino acids. The germline V gene encodes CDR1 MNHNS and CDR2 SASEGT. In DNA form, the CDR3 reads TGTGCCAGCAGTAACCCGGGACAGGGAATCTACGAGCAGTACTTC. Its translation: CASSNPGQGIYEQYF.

The chain combines TRBV9 with TRBJ1-1; D gene uncertain. V lost 2 bases and J lost 1, with 6 bases in between. CDR3 size: 13 residues. Germline-derived CDR1 and CDR2 are SGDLS and YYNGEE. This CDR3 is CASSVGENTEAFF. The CDR3, as DNA: TGTGCCAGCAGCGTTGGAGAGAACACTGAAGCTTTCTTT. The full variable domain, its missing parts supplied by reference TRBV9 and TRBJ1-1, is DSGVTQTPKHLITATGQRVTLRCSPRSGDLSVYWYQQSLDQGLQFLIQYYNGEERAKGNILERFSAQQFPDLHSELNLSSLELGDSALYFCASSVGENTEAFFGQGTRLTVV.

This clone was detected ten times or more. This chain uses TRBV9 with TRBJ2-1; 11 bases fit TRBD2. The CDR3 is 19 residues long. V shed 1 base, J shed 0 bases, and the junction held 9 bases outside the gene matches. The germline CDR1 and CDR2 sequences are SGDLS and YYNGEE. The CDR3 DNA follows: TGTGCCAGCAGCGTATCGGGACTAGCGGCTCTGAGCTCCTACAATGAGCAGTTCTTC. Residues: CASSVSGLAALSSYNEQFF.

The chain's CDR3 is CASSQGANTEAFF. The CDR3, as DNA: TGCGCCAGCTCACAGGGGGCTAACACTGAAGCTTTCTTT. This sequence joins TRBV5-1 and TRBJ1-1, with 9 bases aligning to TRBD1. CDR3 length: 13 residues. J was trimmed by 2 bases and V by 7 bases; bases with no gene match: 3. CDR1 is SGHRS, CDR2 YFSETQ, per germline. The whole variable domain, filled in from reference TRBV5-1 and TRBJ1-1, reads KAGVTQTPRYLIKTRGQQVTLSCSPISGHRSVSWYQQTPGQGLQFLFEYFSETQRNKGNFPGRFSGRQFSNSRSEMNVSTLELGDSALYLCASSQGANTEAFFGQGTRLTVV.

This clone came up many times. V is TRBV6-1 and J is TRBJ1-2, with D maybe TRBD1 (5 bases). Germline-derived CDR1 and CDR2 are MNHNS and SASEGT. The CDR3 totals 13 residues. The V gene lost 6 bases and the J gene lost 10 bases, with 18 bases spanning the gap. The CDR3 sequence: CASSLGTLSVYTF. In nucleotides, the CDR3 is TGTGCCAGCAGCCTCGGGACCCTAAGCGTCTACACCTTC.

With regard to this clone: Distinct nucleotide sequences in the sample also encode this CDR3. The chain employs TRBV2 and TRBJ1-3, with a possible D match to TRBD1 (5 bases). Trimming cost V 0 bases and J 3 bases, with 6 bases left between them. Germline V lookup: CDR1 SNHLY, CDR2 FYNNEI. This CDR3 spans 14 amino acids. Here the CDR3 reads CASSEAGRGNTIYF. CDR3 DNA: TGTGCCAGCAGTGAAGCGGGACGTGGAAACACCATATATTTT. Looking up the rest from reference TRBV2 and TRBJ1-3 gives the full variable domain: EPEVTQTPSHQVTQMGQEVILRCVPISNHLYFYWYRQILGQKVEFLVSFYNNEISEKSEIFDDQFSVERPDGSNFTLKIRSTKLEDSAMYFCASSEAGRGNTIYFGEGSWLTVV.

This sequence joins TRBV9 and TRBJ2-1; D might be TRBD1 (6 bases). The CDR3 consists of 15 residues. The V end was cut by 2 bases, the J end by 3 bases, with 12 bases between. CDR1 and CDR2 from the germline V gene are SGDLS and YYNGEE. CDR3 sequence: CASSVGTTLYNEQFF. DNA for the CDR3: TGTGCCAGCAGCGTCGGGACAACCCTCTACAATGAGCAGTTCTTC.

Remarks on this clone: The same CDR3 can be traced to other DNA sequences in this sample. V and J are TRBV28 and TRBJ1-1; D ambiguous. The CDR3 is 11 residues long. V gave up 5 bases and J gave up 5 bases, with 6 bases separating them. The germline gives CDR1 MDHEN, CDR2 SYDVKM. The CDR3 DNA is TGTGCCAGCAGTCTTTCGACTGAAGCTTTCTTT. This gives the protein CASSLSTEAFF.

The chain is built from TRBV7-2 and TRBJ2-5; D assignment may be TRBD1 or TRBD2 (5 bases each). This CDR3 comprises 15 residues. Germline CDR1 reads SGHTA; CDR2 reads FQGNSA. Trimming removed 5 bases at V and 5 bases at J, with 18 bases between. The CDR3 is CASSRGVGELETQYF. The DNA for the CDR3 is TGTGCCAGCAGCAGAGGGGTGGGGGAGCTCGAGACCCAGTACTTC.

This chain uses TRBV10-3 with TRBJ2-7; D not certain. This CDR3 spans 13 amino acids. V lost 0 bases, J lost 1 base, and 4 bases lay in between. Looked up from germline, CDR1 is ENHRY and CDR2 is SYGVKD. The CDR3, as DNA: TGTGCCATCAGTGAGTCAGTATCCTACGAGCAGTACTTC. Its protein is CAISESVSYEQYF.

Details on this clone: The junction shows a germline mismatch at one end, possibly a read error. Other DNA sequences in this sample translate to the same CDR3. The J gene is TRBJ2-7, the V gene TRBV6-5, with D uncertain. The CDR3 loop spans 13 amino acids. The V gene's germline CDR1 is MNHEY and CDR2 SVGAGI. CDR3 sequence: CASSYGNSYEQYF. The CDR3 DNA sequence: TGCGCCAGCAGTTACGGCAACTCCTACGAGCAGTACTTC.

The gene calls are TRBV29-1 and TRBJ2-5; the match to TRBD2 covers 7 bases. This CDR3 has 12 residues. Losses at the gene ends were 6 bases for V and 5 bases for J; bases not matched to a gene: 6. Germline CDR1 and CDR2: SQVTM and ANQGSEA. CDR3 in DNA: TGCAGCGTGCAGACTAGCAGGGAGACCCAGTACTTC. It codes for CSVQTSRETQYF.

This sequence joins TRBV7-8 and TRBJ2-7; a possible D gene is TRBD1 (6 bases). Trimming left V 3 bases short and J 5 bases short, with 11 bases between. The germline V gene has CDR1 SGHVS and CDR2 FQNEAQ. CDR3 length: 13 amino acids. CDR3 sequence: CASSFRGGNEQYF. The DNA for the CDR3 is TGTGCCAGCAGCTTCAGGGGTGGCAACGAGCAGTACTTC.

This chain joins TRBV5-4 and TRBJ2-7; D uncertain. This CDR3 has 11 amino acids. Germline V gene data show CDR1 as SGHNT and CDR2 as YYREEE (reference sequence). V lost 4 bases and J 5 bases, leaving 7 bases between the germline ends. This CDR3 reads CASSRLNEQYF. As DNA, the CDR3 is TGTGCCAGCAGCAGACTCAACGAGCAGTACTTC.

The chain couples TRBV5-1 to TRBJ1-1, with a possible D match to TRBD1 (6 bases). V was cut by 3 bases and J by 5 bases, with 17 bases left in between. CDR1 is SGHRS and CDR2 is YFSETQ in the germline V gene. This CDR3 is built from 15 residues. For the CDR3, the DNA is TGCGCCAGCAGCTCCCTACAGGGAGGGTTGACTGAAGCTTTCTTT. Translation gives CASSSLQGGLTEAFF.

Notes on this clone: The likely explanation is a read error, given a far larger clone one base away. The chain recombines TRBV7-2 with TRBJ2-5; no reliable D call. Germline lookup yields CDR1 SGHTA and CDR2 FQGNSA. The V and J ends lost 5 bases and 0 bases respectively, with 4 bases between them. The CDR3 consists of 12 residues. The CDR3 nucleotides are TGTGCCAGCAGCCAGTACCAAGAGACCCAGTACTTC. Its translation: CASSQYQETQYF. Full variable domain (missing parts from reference TRBV7-2 and TRBJ2-5): GAGVSQSPSNKVTEKGKDVELRCDPISGHTALYWYRQSLGQGLEFLIYFQGNSAPDKSGLPSDRFSAERTGGSVSTLTIQRTQQEDSAVYLCASSQYQETQYFGPGTRLLVL.

This clone was observed once. The V and J genes are TRBV2 and TRBJ2-7; the match to TRBD2 covers 7 bases. Germline V gene sequence: CDR1 SNHLY, CDR2 FYNNEI. This CDR3 is built from 14 residues. The V and J ends lost 6 bases and 2 bases, in that order; junction bases with no gene match: 7. DNA of the CDR3: TGTGCCAGCAGGGTGAGCGGGATCACCTACGAGCAGTACTTC. Translation gives CASRVSGITYEQYF.

V gene TRBV4-2 combines with J gene TRBJ2-7; D is perhaps TRBD2 (6 bases). Deletions cut 0 bases from V and 3 bases from J, with 12 bases between. CDR3 size: 15 residues. Per the germline V gene, CDR1 is LGHNA and CDR2 is YNFKEQ. The CDR3, as DNA: TGTGCCAGCAGCCAAGAATGGAGGGCTGACTACGAGCAGTACTTC. Protein product: CASSQEWRADYEQYF.

There are a few counts of this clone. The rearrangement uses TRBV30 and TRBJ2-2; D is uncertain. The length of the CDR3 is 14 residues. V was clipped by 0 bases and J by 7 bases, with 12 bases between them. Germline values: CDR1 GTSNPN, CDR2 SVGIG (reference sequence). CDR3 protein: CAWSVGVRSGELFF. The CDR3 DNA reads as TGTGCCTGGAGTGTAGGAGTCCGCAGCGGGGAGCTGTTTTTT. The full variable domain, in which reference TRBV30 and TRBJ2-2 provide the parts outside the CDR3, is SQTIHQWPATLVQPVGSPLSLECTVEGTSNPNLYWYRQAAGRGLQLLFYSVGIGQISSEVPQNLSASRPQDRQFILSSKKLLLSDSGFYLCAWSVGVRSGELFFGEGSRLTVL.

The rearrangement links TRBV29-1 to TRBJ2-5; no clear D gene. This CDR3 is 14 amino acids long. Germline CDR1 and CDR2: SQVTM and ANQGSEA. The V end lost 4 bases, the J end lost 2 bases, and 14 bases lay between the germline ends. The chain's CDR3 is CSVGTVSLQETQYF. CDR3 coding DNA: TGCAGCGTTGGCACAGTTTCTCTTCAAGAGACCCAGTACTTC.

V is TRBV18 and J is TRBJ2-5; 10 positions agree with TRBD2. The CDR3 contains 18 residues. V was clipped by 0 bases and J by 4 bases; unmatched bases: 11. Germline CDR1 KGHSH, CDR2 LQKENI. The CDR3 region is CASSPPPASGGPPETQYF. The DNA of the CDR3 is TGTGCCAGCTCACCACCGCCGGCTAGCGGGGGACCCCCAGAGACCCAGTACTTC.